Following are 23 T cell receptor beta chains from one sample sequenced in a study of blood T cell repertoires in COVID-19. This table comes from immunoSEQ multiplex PCR, and its TCRdb copy is limited to in-frame clones, with some not included. Of around 75,000 clones in the sample, 75% to 90% were seen once. Sequencing used peripheral blood. Receptors were obtained from a man between 50 and 59 years old with COVID-19, enrolled during active disease.

The chain is built from TRBV2 and TRBJ2-7, with D maybe TRBD1 (6 bases). V lost 6 bases and J 7 bases, leaving 16 bases between the germline ends. The CDR3 is made up of 13 amino acids. CDR1 SNHLY and CDR2 FYNNEI come from the germline V gene. CDR3 region: CASSERGFGEQYF. For the CDR3, the DNA is TGTGCCAGCAGCGAAAGGGGGTTTGGGGAGCAGTACTTC.

V is TRBV14 and J is TRBJ2-1; no reliable D call. The CDR3 totals 12 residues. CDR1 and CDR2 from the germline V gene are SGHDN and FVKESK. Trimming pared 1 base from V and 8 bases from J, leaving 6 bases between. The CDR3 sequence: CASSQARYEQFF. The CDR3 nucleotides read TGTGCCAGCAGCCAAGCTCGGTATGAGCAGTTCTTC.

V usage is TRBV6-5 and J usage is TRBJ2-7; D unresolved. Germline V lookup: CDR1 MNHEY, CDR2 SVGAGI. CDR3 length: 11 residues. The ends were cut back, 6 bases at V and 6 bases at J, with 9 bases in the middle. CDR3 sequence reads: CASSLQSEQYF. CDR3 DNA: TGTGCCAGCAGCCTACAGTCCGAGCAGTACTTC.

The V gene is TRBV27, the J gene TRBJ1-2; D might be TRBD1 (5 bases). Trimming took off 6 bases at V and 3 bases at J, with 14 bases between the two ends. The CDR3 sequence is 14 residues long. CDR1 and CDR2 (germline): MNHEY, SMNVEV (reference sequence). The CDR3 DNA is TGTGCCAGCAGCCGTCAGCAGGGTTACTATGGCTACACCTTC. This encodes CASSRQQGYYGYTF.

The chain is built from TRBV10-3 and TRBJ1-6, with TRBD1 identical over 9 bases. J was trimmed by 10 bases and V by 2 bases; bases with no gene match: 3. This CDR3 comprises 14 residues. CDR1 is ENHRY, CDR2 SYGVKD, per germline. CDR3 DNA: TGTGCCATCAGTGAGCGGGACAGGGAATCACCCCTCCACTTT. Amino acids: CAISERDRESPLHF.

The chain couples TRBV10-1 to TRBJ2-7, with 8 bases matching TRBD1. Germline V lookup: CDR1 WNHNN, CDR2 SYGVQD (reference sequence). The CDR3 extends over 12 amino acids. Trimming cost V 8 bases and J 6 bases; bases outside gene matches: 6. CDR3 in DNA: TGCGCCAGCGGGACAGGCGCTATCGAGCAGTACTTC. Protein product: CASGTGAIEQYF.

CDR3 protein: CATSDSPGQGLGGQFF. Written as DNA, the CDR3 is TGTGCCACCAGTGATAGTCCGGGACAGGGTTTAGGAGGGCAGTTCTTC. This chain links TRBV24-1 with TRBJ2-1; 9 positions agree with TRBD1. Germline values: CDR1 KGHDR, CDR2 SFDVKD. V was clipped by 3 bases and J by 12 bases; unmatched bases: 14. The CDR3 covers 16 residues.

The chain joins TRBV7-2 to TRBJ1-2, with D maybe TRBD1 (6 bases). Germline values: CDR1 SGHTA, CDR2 FQGNSA. V dropped 3 bases and J dropped 12 bases, with 20 bases sitting between them. The CDR3 loop spans 14 amino acids. CDR3: CASSLGPDNRENTF. The DNA of the CDR3 is TGTGCCAGCAGCTTGGGCCCGGACAACAGGGAAAACACCTTC.

The V and J genes are TRBV7-3 and TRBJ2-3, with D unresolved. The germline gives CDR1 SGHTA, CDR2 FQGTGA. The CDR3 runs to 13 residues. V was shortened by 4 bases and J by 3 bases, with 8 bases between the two germline ends. This chain's CDR3 is CASSSEATDTQYF. In DNA, the CDR3 is TGTGCCAGCAGCTCGGAAGCGACAGATACGCAGTATTTT. The complete variable domain, with remaining parts taken from reference TRBV7-3 and TRBJ2-3, reads GAGVSQTPSNKVTEKGKYVELRCDPISGHTALYWYRQSLGQGPEFLIYFQGTGAADDSGLPNDRFFAVRPEGSVSTLKIQRTERGDSAVYLCASSSEATDTQYFGPGTRLTVL.

The chain combines TRBV11-2 with TRBJ2-7, with a tentative D call TRBD2 (7 bases). V shed 4 bases and J shed 2 bases, with 15 bases lying between them. CDR3 length equals 15 residues. The germline V gene has CDR1 SGHAT and CDR2 FQNNGV. The CDR3 coding sequence is TGTGCCAGCAGCTCTAGGGGGAGGGGGACCTACGAGCAGTACTTC. It yields the protein CASSSRGRGTYEQYF.

This clone turned up a few times. V gene TRBV6-2 or TRBV6-3 combines with J gene TRBJ1-5; D is undetermined. V lost 6 bases and J 2 bases, leaving 5 bases between the germline ends. The CDR3 contains 12 residues. Germline V lookup: CDR1 MNHEY, CDR2 SVGEGT. CDR3 protein: CASSEGNQPQHF. The CDR3 DNA reads as TGTGCCAGCAGCGAGGGCAATCAGCCCCAGCATTTT.

The chain carries TRBV7-9 and TRBJ2-5; D might be TRBD2 (5 bases). The V and J ends lost 5 bases and 2 bases respectively, with 12 bases between them. The CDR3 runs 14 residues. The germline V gene encodes CDR1 SEHNR and CDR2 FQNEAQ (reference sequence). The CDR3 coding sequence is TGTGCCAGCAGCCTTATACCGGGGCAAGAGACCCAGTACTTC. Amino acids: CASSLIPGQETQYF.

The chain has TRBV7-6 and TRBJ2-7; TRBD2 might be the D (7 bases). V gave up 4 bases and J gave up 0 bases, with 19 bases separating them. Per the germline V gene, CDR1 is SGHVS and CDR2 is FNYEAQ. There are 17 residues in the CDR3. This chain's CDR3 is CASSSQYRGRDSYEQYF. For the CDR3, the DNA is TGTGCCAGCAGCTCCCAATATAGGGGGAGGGACTCCTACGAGCAGTACTTC.

This clone was counted many times. J is TRBJ2-2 and V is TRBV19, with 9 bases fitting TRBD2. V shed 3 bases and J 6 bases; nucleotides not matched to a gene: 2. Germline assignment: CDR1 LNHDA and CDR2 SQIVND (reference sequence). The CDR3 covers 14 residues. As DNA, the CDR3 is TGTGCCAGTAGTATCGGACTAGCGTCCGGGGAGCTGTTTTTT. As protein: CASSIGLASGELFF.

The J gene is TRBJ2-3, the V gene TRBV7-3; 9 nucleotides line up with TRBD2. The ends lost 5 bases at V and 10 bases at J; junction bases unmatched: 22. Germline loops: CDR1 SGHTA, CDR2 FQGTGA. This CDR3 comprises 18 residues. In nucleotides, the CDR3 is TGTGCCAGCAGCCCGTCCCAGAGCGGGAGGCCGGGTAGCCGTGCGCAGTATTTT. Residues: CASSPSQSGRPGSRAQYF.

This clone has only a few counts. V usage is TRBV4-1 and J usage is TRBJ1-5; 10 nucleotides align to TRBD1. CDR3 length: 15 residues. V gave up 0 bases and J gave up 6 bases; unmatched junction bases: 2. Germline CDR1 and CDR2: MGHRA and YSYEKL. The DNA for the CDR3 is TGCGCCAGCAGCCAAGATGGACAGGGGGGTCAGCCCCAGCATTTT. It translates to CASSQDGQGGQPQHF.

V is TRBV6-2 or TRBV6-3 and J is TRBJ2-3; D may be TRBD2 (6 bases). The germline V and J ends were trimmed by 0 bases and 4 bases, with 17 bases remaining between them. In germline, CDR1 is MNHEY, CDR2 SVGEGT. The CDR3 spans 17 residues. In nucleotides, the CDR3 is TGTGCCAGCAGTTACTCCCTTGGGGGAGGAGGCTCAGATACGCAGTATTTT. Translation gives CASSYSLGGGGSDTQYF.

V is TRBV6-1 and J is TRBJ2-5; possible D gene TRBD1, 6 bases. Looked up from germline, CDR1 is MNHNS and CDR2 is SASEGT. V lost 2 bases and J lost 4, with 14 bases in between. The CDR3 extends over 15 amino acids. In DNA, the CDR3 is TGTGCCAGCAGTGAAAGGGGGTGGCGACCAGAGACCCAGTACTTC. It yields the protein CASSERGWRPETQYF.

The rearrangement links TRBV6-5 to TRBJ1-2; 8 positions match TRBD1. The germline CDR1 and CDR2 sequences are MNHEY and SVGAGI. The CDR3 is 13 amino acids. The J segment lost 6 bases and the V segment lost 5 bases, leaving 5 bases of the junction unmatched. CDR3 sequence reads: CASSRTGTDGYTF. CDR3 nucleotides: TGTGCCAGCAGTCGGACAGGGACTGATGGCTACACCTTC.

The chain has TRBV19 and TRBJ1-1; D remains ambiguous. CDR3 length equals 13 residues. Germline V gene lookup returns CDR1 LNHDA and CDR2 SQIVND (reference sequence). The V and J ends lost 5 bases and 5 bases respectively, with 12 bases between them. In DNA, the CDR3 is TGTGCCAGTAGTGAGGACTGGAGAACTGAAGCTTTCTTT. It encodes CASSEDWRTEAFF.

V gene TRBV19 combines with J gene TRBJ2-3; D may be TRBD2 (5 bases). V lost 3 bases to trimming and J lost 6 bases, with 16 bases between them. In germline, CDR1 is LNHDA, CDR2 SQIVND (reference sequence). The length of the CDR3 is 15 residues. CDR3 nucleotide sequence: TGTGCCAGTAGTATTCCAGGCGCGGGTAGGGATACGCAGTATTTT. Translating it yields CASSIPGAGRDTQYF.

This clone occurred once. The rearrangement uses TRBV24-1 and TRBJ2-6, with D perhaps matching TRBD2 (6 bases). Germline V gene sequence: CDR1 KGHDR, CDR2 SFDVKD. V dropped 2 bases and J dropped 2 bases, with 6 bases sitting between them. The CDR3 spans 15 residues. The CDR3 loop is CATSDSGAGANVLTF. CDR3 coding DNA: TGTGCCACCAGTGATTCGGGGGCTGGGGCCAACGTCCTGACTTTC.

J is TRBJ1-5 and V is TRBV20-1, with D perhaps matching TRBD1 (6 bases). The CDR3 totals 17 residues. V lost 3 bases and J lost 0, with 18 bases in between. Per the germline V gene, CDR1 is DFQATT and CDR2 is SNEGSKA (reference sequence). DNA for the CDR3: TGCAGTGCTAGTCTCGGGGGGCGGTGGAATAGCAATCAGCCCCAGCATTTT. It codes for CSASLGGRWNSNQPQHF.